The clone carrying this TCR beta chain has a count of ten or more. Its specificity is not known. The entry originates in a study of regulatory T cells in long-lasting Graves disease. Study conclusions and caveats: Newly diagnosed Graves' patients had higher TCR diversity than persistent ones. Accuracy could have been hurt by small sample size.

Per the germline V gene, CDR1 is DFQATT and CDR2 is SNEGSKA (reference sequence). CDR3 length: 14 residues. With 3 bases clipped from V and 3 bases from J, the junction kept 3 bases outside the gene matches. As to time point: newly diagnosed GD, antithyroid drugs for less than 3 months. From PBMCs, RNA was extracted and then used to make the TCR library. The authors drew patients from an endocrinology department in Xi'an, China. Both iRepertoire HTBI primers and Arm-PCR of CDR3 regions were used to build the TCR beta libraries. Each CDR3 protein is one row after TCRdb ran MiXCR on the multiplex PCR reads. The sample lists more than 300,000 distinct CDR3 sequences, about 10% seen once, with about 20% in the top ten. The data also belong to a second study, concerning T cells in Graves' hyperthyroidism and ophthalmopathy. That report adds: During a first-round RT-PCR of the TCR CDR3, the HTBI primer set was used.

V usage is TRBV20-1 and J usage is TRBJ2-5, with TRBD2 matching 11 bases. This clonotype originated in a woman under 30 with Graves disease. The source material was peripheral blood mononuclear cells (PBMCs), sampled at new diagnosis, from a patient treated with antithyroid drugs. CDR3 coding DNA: TGCAGTGCTAGCCCGGGACTAGCGGAAGAGACCCAGTACTTC. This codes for CSASPGLAEETQYF.